This T cell receptor (beta chain) was sequenced during a study of blood T cell repertoires in COVID-19 (TCRdb year 2020). For context, the study as a whole: Samples covering the acute and convalescent phases of COVID-19 were provided by collaborators in the United States, Italy and Spain. HLA class I and class II types, where available, came from metadata supplied by the sample provider rather than from assay-based typing. The material from the prospective study consisted of cDNA or gDNA derived from T cells, B-cell-depleted T cells, or PBMCs. Samples came from the ongoing ImmuneRACE study (first 160 participants) plus 1,254 subjects from 6 global collaborators. The repertoires were released in a freely available public database meant as a resource for research on the immune response to SARS-CoV-2. Sample metadata almost always included a de-identified subject ID, COVID-19 status, age in years and sex. The dataset comprised deeply sampled blood TCRbeta repertoires from subjects exposed to, actively infected with, or recovered from COVID-19.

The CDR3 numbers 13 residues from cysteine through phenylalanine. The sequence is cut down to CDR3 DNA, 39 bases in frame from base 1. Looking up the germline V gene (reference sequence) yields CDR1 LNHDA and CDR2 SQIVND. Germline trimming: 1 base from V, 7 bases from J; junction bases outside gene matches: 3. As concerns this clone: The antigen this receptor binds is unknown. No much larger clonotype is one base removed from it; base qualities were not supplied.

The immunoSEQ Assay, a bias-controlled multiplex PCR, was used to amplify TCRbeta CDR3 regions from genomic DNA. The authors' analysis ran thus. The number of nucleated cells in each sample was estimated from the amplification of reference gene primers within the assay. To quantify the absolute abundance of each unique TCRbeta CDR3 rearrangement, sequence reads were collapsed and filtered. For each sample, productive Simpson clonality was calculated as the square root of Simpson's diversity index across productive rearrangements. TCRdb re-hosts the immuneACCESS table, in-frame sequences only. Its copies lack some clones; in the studies checked, an unresolved V gene accounts for under half of them, and the cause for the rest is not known. Clonal size and the V and J genes are those of that table, whereas D and trimming came from the DNA. The sample table records under 250,000 clones; 86% of these occur just once. In total, the top ten clones hold under 2% of the sample.

General findings and caveats noted by the study authors: Clinical and demographic metadata were provided uncurated, with the amount varying by source and participant.

Samples from volunteer blood donors who had recovered from COVID-19 were contributed by a second Seattle source. Collaborating institutions collected whole blood in K2EDTA tubes following their own protocols. For TCRbeta analysis, collaborator samples were shipped as frozen whole blood, as isolated PBMCs, or as DNA extracted from either sample type. The rearranged segments are TRBV19 and TRBJ2-5, with TRBD2 matching 7 junction bases. This clonotype was sampled from a woman aged 55-70 years who had recovered from COVID-19. The sequenced material came from peripheral blood. This receptor carries the CDR3 CASSIVQRGTQYF. The nucleotides are TGTGCCAGTAGTATAGTACAGCGGGGGACCCAGTACTTC.